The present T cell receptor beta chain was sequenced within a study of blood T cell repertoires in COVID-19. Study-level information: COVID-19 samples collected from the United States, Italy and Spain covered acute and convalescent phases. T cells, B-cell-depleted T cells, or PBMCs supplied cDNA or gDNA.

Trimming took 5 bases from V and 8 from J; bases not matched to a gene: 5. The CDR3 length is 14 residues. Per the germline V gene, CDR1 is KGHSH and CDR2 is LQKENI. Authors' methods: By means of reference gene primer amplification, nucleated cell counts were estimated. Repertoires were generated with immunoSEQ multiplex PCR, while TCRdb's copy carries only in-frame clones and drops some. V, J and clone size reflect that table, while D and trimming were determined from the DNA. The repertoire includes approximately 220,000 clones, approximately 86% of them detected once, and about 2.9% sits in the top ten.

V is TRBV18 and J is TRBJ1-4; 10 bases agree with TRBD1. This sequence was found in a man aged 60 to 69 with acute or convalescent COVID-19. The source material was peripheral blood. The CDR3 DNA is TGTGCCAGCTCAGAGGACAGGGGGATGGAAAAACTGTTTTTT. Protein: CASSEDRGMEKLFF.